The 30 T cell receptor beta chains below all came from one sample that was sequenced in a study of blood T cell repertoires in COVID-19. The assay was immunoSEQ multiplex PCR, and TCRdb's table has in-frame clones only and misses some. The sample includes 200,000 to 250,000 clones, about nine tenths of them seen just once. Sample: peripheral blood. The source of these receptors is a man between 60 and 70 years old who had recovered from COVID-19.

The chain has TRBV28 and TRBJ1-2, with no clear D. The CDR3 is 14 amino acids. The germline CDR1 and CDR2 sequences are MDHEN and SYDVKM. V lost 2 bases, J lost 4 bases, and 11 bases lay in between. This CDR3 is CASSLNEAVYGYTF. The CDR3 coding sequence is TGTGCCAGCAGTTTAAACGAGGCTGTCTATGGCTACACCTTC.

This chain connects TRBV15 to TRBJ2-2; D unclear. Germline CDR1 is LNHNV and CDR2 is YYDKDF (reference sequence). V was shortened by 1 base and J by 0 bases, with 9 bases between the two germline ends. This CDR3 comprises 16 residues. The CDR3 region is CATSRGGSANTGELFF. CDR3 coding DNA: TGTGCCACCAGCAGAGGCGGCAGCGCGAACACCGGGGAGCTGTTTTTT.

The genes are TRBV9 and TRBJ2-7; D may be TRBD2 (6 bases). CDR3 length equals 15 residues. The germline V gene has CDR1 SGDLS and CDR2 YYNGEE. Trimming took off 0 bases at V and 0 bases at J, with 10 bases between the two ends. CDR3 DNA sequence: TGTGCCAGCAGCGTAGGTCCGACTAGCTCCTACGAGCAGTACTTC. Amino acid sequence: CASSVGPTSSYEQYF.

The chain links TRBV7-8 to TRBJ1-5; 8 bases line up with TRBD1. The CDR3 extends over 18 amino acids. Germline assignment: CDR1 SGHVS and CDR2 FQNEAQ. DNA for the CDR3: TGTGCTTCCGATAGGCGGGCCACAGGGGGTGTCTTCAATCAGCCCCAGCATTTT. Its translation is CASDRRATGGVFNQPQHF. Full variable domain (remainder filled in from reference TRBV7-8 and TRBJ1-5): GAGVSQSPRYKVAKRGQDVALRCDPISGHVSLFWYQQALGQGPEFLTYFQNEAQLDKSGLPSDRFFAERPEGSVSTLKIQRTQQEDSAVYLCASDRRATGGVFNQPQHFGDGTRLSIL.

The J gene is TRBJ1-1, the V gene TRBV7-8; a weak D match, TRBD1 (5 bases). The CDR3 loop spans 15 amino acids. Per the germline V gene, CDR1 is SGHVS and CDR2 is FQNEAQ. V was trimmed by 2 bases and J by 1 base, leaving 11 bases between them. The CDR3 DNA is TGTGCCAGCAGCTTAAAGGGGCAGGCGAACACTGAAGCTTTCTTT. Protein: CASSLKGQANTEAFF.

CDR3 DNA sequence: TGTGCCAGCAGCCCCGGGTCCCCAAATTCACCCCTCCACTTT. This sequence encodes CASSPGSPNSPLHF. This rearrangement joins TRBV6-5 to TRBJ1-6; no clear D gene. The germline gives CDR1 MNHEY, CDR2 SVGAGI. The CDR3 covers 14 residues. V was clipped by 6 bases and J by 7 bases, with 13 bases between them.

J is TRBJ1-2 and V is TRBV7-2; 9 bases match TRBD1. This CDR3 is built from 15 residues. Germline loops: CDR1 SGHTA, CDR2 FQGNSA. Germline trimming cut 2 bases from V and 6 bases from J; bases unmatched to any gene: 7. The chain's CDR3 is CASSLRRDREDGYTF. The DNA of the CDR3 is TGTGCCAGCAGCTTACGCCGGGACAGGGAGGATGGCTACACCTTC.

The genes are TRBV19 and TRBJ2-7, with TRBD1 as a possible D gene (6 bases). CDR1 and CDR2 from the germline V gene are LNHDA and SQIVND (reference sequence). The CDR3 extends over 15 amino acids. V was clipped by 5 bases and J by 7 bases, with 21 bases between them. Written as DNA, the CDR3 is TGTGCCAGTAGTGTACGACAGGCCTCCCCGCGGGAGCAGTACTTC. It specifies CASSVRQASPREQYF.

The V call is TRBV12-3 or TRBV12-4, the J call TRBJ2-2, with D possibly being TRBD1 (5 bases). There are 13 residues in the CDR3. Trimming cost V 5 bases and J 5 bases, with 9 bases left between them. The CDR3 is CASSGASTGELFF. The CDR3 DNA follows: TGTGCCAGCAGTGGGGCTTCGACCGGGGAGCTGTTTTTT.

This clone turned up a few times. CDR3 sequence: CAWRRDRGGYGYTF. The CDR3 region has the DNA TGTGCCTGGAGAAGGGACAGGGGGGGCTATGGCTACACCTTC. The chain couples TRBV30 to TRBJ1-2; TRBD1 matches 11 bases. Germline values: CDR1 GTSNPN, CDR2 SVGIG (reference sequence). CDR3 length equals 14 residues. After removal of 3 bases from V and 4 bases from J, the junction contained 4 bases not matched to a gene. Supplemented by reference TRBV30 and TRBJ1-2, the full variable domain reads SQTIHQWPATLVQPVGSPLSLECTVEGTSNPNLYWYRQAAGRGLQLLFYSVGIGQISSEVPQNLSASRPQDRQFILSSKKLLLSDSGFYLCAWRRDRGGYGYTFGSGTRLTVV.

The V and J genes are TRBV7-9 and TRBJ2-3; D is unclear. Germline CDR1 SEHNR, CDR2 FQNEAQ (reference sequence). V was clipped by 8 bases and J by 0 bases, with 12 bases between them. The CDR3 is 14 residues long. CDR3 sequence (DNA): TGTGCCAGCTTTTACTCTATTAGCACAGATACGCAGTATTTT. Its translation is CASFYSISTDTQYF.

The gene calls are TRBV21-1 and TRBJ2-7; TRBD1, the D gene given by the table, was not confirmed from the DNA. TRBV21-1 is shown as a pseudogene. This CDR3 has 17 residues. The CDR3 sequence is CASSKPPGQGSSYEQYF. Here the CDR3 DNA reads TGTGCCAGCAGCAAACCACCGGGACAGGGGAGCTCCTACGAGCAGTACTTC.

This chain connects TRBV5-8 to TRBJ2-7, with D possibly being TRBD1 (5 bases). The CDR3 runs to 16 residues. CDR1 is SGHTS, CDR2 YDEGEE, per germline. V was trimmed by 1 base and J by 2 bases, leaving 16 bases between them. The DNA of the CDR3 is TGTGCCAGCAGCTTGAAGGGCCAGGGAAGGGCCTACGAGCAGTACTTC. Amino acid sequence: CASSLKGQGRAYEQYF.

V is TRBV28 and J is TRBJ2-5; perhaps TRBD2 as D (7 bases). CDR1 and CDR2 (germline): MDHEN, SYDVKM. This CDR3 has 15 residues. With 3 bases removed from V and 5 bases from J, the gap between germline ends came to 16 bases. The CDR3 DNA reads TGTGCCAGCAGTTTTTCCGGGGGGCGGGTGGAGACCCAGTACTTC. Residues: CASSFSGGRVETQYF.

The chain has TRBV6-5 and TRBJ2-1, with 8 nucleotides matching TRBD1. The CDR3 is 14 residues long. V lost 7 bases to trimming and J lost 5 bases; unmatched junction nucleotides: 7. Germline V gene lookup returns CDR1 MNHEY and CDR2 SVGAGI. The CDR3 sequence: CASKQGEDHNEQFF. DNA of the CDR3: TGTGCCAGCAAACAGGGGGAGGATCACAATGAGCAGTTCTTC.

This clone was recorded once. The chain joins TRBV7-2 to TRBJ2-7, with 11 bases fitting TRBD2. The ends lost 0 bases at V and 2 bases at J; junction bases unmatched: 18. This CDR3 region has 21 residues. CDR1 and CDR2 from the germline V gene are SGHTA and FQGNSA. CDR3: CASSLAGGGRLAGRRTYEQYF. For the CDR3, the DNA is TGTGCCAGCAGCTTAGCAGGGGGCGGTAGACTAGCGGGACGAAGAACCTACGAGCAGTACTTC. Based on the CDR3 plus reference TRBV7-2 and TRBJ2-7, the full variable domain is GAGVSQSPSNKVTEKGKDVELRCDPISGHTALYWYRQSLGQGLEFLIYFQGNSAPDKSGLPSDRFSAERTGGSVSTLTIQRTQQEDSAVYLCASSLAGGGRLAGRRTYEQYFGPGTRLTVT.

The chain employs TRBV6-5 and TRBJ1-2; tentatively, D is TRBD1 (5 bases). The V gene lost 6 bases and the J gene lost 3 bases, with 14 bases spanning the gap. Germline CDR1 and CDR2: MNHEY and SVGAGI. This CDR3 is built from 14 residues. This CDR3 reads CASRPVWGDYGYTF. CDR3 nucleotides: TGTGCCAGCAGACCCGTTTGGGGGGACTATGGCTACACCTTC.

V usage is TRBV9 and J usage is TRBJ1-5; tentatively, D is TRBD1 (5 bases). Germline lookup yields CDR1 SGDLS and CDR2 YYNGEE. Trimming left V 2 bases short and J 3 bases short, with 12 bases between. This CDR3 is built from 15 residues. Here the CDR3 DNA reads TGTGCCAGCAGCGTCGGACACCTATTCAATCAGCCCCAGCATTTT. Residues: CASSVGHLFNQPQHF.

The CDR3 bases are TGTGCCAGCACCCCGACAGGCAATTCACCCCTCCACTTT. As protein: CASTPTGNSPLHF. V is TRBV6-6 and J is TRBJ1-6; perhaps TRBD1 as D (6 bases). CDR3 length: 13 amino acids. Trimming removed 7 bases at V and 7 bases at J, with 11 bases between. CDR1 MNHNY and CDR2 SVGAGI come from the germline V gene (reference sequence).

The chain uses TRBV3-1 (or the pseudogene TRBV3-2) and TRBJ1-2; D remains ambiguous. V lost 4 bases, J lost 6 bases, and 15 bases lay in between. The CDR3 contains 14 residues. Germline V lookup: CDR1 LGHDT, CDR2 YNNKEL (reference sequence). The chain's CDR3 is CASSPPPAVDGYTF. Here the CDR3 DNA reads TGTGCCAGCAGCCCCCCGCCGGCGGTGGATGGCTACACCTTC.

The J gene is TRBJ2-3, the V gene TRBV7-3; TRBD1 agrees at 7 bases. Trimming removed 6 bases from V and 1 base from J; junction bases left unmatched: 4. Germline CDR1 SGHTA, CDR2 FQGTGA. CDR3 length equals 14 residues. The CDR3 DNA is TGTGCCAGCAGTCCTGGACAGGGCACAGATACGCAGTATTTT. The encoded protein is CASSPGQGTDTQYF. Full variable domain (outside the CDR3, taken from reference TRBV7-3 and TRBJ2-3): GAGVSQTPSNKVTEKGKYVELRCDPISGHTALYWYRQSLGQGPEFLIYFQGTGAADDSGLPNDRFFAVRPEGSVSTLKIQRTERGDSAVYLCASSPGQGTDTQYFGPGTRLTVL.

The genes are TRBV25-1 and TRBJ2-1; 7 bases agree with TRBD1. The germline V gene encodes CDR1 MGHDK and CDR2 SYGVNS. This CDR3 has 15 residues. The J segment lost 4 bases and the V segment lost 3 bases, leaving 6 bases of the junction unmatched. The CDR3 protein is CASSDRDRQYNEQFF. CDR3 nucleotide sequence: TGTGCCAGCAGTGATCGGGACAGACAGTACAATGAGCAGTTCTTC.

The CDR3 sequence is CASSGGQASNYGYTF. DNA of the CDR3: TGTGCCAGCAGCGGCGGACAGGCTTCTAACTATGGCTACACCTTC. The rearrangement uses TRBV5-5 and TRBJ1-2, with 7 bases lining up with TRBD1. The CDR3 totals 15 residues. Germline V gives CDR1 SGHKS, CDR2 YYEKEE (reference sequence). V dropped 4 bases and J dropped 0; count of bases not matched to a gene: 6.

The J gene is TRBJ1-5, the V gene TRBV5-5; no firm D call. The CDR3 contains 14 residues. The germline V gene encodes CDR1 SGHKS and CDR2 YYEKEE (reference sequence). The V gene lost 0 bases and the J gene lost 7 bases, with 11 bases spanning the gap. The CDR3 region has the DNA TGTGCCAGCAGCTTGGAGGGAGGGAGGCAGCCCCAGCATTTT. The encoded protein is CASSLEGGRQPQHF.

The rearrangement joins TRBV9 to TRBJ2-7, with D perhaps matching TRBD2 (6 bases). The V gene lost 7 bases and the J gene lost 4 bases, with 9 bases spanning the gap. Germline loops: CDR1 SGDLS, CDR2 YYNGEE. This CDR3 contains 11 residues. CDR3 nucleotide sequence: TGTGCCAGCGGGGACTTGTACGAGCAGTACTTC. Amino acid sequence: CASGDLYEQYF.

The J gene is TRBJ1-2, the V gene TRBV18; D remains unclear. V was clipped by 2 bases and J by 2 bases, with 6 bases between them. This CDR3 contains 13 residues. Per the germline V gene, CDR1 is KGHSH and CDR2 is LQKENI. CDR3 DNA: TGTGCCAGCTCACCAGTGGAGAACTATGGCTACACCTTC. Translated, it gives CASSPVENYGYTF. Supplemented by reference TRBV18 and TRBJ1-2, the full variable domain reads NAGVMQNPRHLVRRRGQEARLRCSPMKGHSHVYWYRQLPEEGLKFMVYLQKENIIDESGMPKERFSAEFPKEGPSILRIQQVVRGDSAAYFCASSPVENYGYTFGSGTRLTVV.

Here the CDR3 DNA reads TGTGCCAGCAGCCTGTATTTAGATCAGGGTCAGCCCCAGCATTTT. It yields the protein CASSLYLDQGQPQHF. The chain joins TRBV27 to TRBJ1-5; a weak D match, TRBD1 (5 bases). V was clipped by 6 bases and J by 6 bases, with 18 bases between them. The CDR3 has 15 residues. Germline V gene lookup returns CDR1 MNHEY and CDR2 SMNVEV (reference sequence).

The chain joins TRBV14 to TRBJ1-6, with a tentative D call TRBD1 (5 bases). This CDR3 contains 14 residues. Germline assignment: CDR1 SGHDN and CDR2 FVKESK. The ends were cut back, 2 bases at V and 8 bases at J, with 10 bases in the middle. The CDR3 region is CASSQIGVDSPLHF. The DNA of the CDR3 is TGTGCCAGCAGCCAAATAGGGGTCGATTCACCCCTCCACTTT.

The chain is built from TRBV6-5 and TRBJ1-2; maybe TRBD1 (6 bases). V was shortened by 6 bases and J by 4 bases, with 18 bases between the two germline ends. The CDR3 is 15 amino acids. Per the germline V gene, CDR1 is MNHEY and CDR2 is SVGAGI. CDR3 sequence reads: CASRVTTGSSYGYTF. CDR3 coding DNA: TGTGCCAGCAGGGTGACCACAGGGTCAAGCTATGGCTACACCTTC.

DNA for the CDR3: TGTGCCAGCCGGAGGGGGACAGAATCCGGGGAGCTGTTTTTT. Residues: CASRRGTESGELFF. The chain employs TRBV6-4 and TRBJ2-2; D may be TRBD1 (7 bases). The CDR3 has 14 amino acids. CDR1 is MRHNA, CDR2 SNTAGT, per germline. V lost 8 bases to trimming and J lost 6 bases, with 16 bases between them.